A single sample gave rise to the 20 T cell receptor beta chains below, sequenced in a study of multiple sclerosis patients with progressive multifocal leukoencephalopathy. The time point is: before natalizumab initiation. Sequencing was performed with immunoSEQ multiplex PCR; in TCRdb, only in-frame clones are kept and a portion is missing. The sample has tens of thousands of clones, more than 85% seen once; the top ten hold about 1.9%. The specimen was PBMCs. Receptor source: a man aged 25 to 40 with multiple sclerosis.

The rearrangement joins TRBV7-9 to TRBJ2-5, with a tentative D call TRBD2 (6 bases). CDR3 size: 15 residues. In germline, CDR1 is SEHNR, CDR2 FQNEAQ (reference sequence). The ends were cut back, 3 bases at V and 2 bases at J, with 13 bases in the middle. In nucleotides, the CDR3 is TGTGCCAGCAGCTTGGCGGGACTGACGCAAGAGACCCAGTACTTC. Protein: CASSLAGLTQETQYF.

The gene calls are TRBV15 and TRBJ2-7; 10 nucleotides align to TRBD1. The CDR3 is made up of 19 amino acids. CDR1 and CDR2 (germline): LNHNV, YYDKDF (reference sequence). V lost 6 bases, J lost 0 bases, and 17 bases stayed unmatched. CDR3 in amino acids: CATRKGGDRGAPGSYEQYV. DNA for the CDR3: TGTGCCACCAGAAAAGGAGGGGACAGGGGCGCCCCGGGCTCCTACGAGCAGTACGTC.

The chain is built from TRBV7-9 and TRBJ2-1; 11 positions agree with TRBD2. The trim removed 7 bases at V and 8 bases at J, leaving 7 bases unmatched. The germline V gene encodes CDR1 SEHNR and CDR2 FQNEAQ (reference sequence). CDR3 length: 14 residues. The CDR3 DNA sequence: TGTGCCAGCACCGAGACTAGCGGGAACTATGAGCAGTTCTTC. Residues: CASTETSGNYEQFF.

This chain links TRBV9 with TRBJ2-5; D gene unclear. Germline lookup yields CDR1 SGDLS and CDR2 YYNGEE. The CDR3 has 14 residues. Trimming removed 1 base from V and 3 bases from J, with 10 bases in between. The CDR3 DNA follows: TGTGCCAGCAGCGTACTTGATAGGGAAGAGACCCAGTACTTC. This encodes CASSVLDREETQYF.

The CDR3 loop is CASSYTGGGPETQYF. CDR3 DNA: TGTGCCAGCAGCTACACTGGGGGAGGGCCAGAGACCCAGTACTTC. The V call is TRBV6-6, the J call TRBJ2-5, with 7 bases that match TRBD2. This CDR3 contains 15 residues. V lost 6 bases, J lost 4 bases, and 11 bases stayed unmatched. Germline loops: CDR1 MNHNY, CDR2 SVGAGI (reference sequence).

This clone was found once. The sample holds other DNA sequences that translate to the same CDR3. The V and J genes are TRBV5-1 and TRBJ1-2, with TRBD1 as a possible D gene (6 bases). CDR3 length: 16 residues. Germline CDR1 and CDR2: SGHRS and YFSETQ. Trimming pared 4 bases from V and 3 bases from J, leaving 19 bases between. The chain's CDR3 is CASSNRQAGGYYGYTF. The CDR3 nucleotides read TGCGCCAGCAGCAATAGACAGGCCGGGGGGTACTATGGCTACACCTTC.

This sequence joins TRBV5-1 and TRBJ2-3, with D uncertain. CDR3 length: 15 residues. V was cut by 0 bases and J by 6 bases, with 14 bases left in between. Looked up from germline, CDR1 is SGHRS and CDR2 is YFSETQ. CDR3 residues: CASSLGVHPVDTQYF. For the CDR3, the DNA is TGCGCCAGCAGCTTGGGGGTCCATCCAGTGGATACGCAGTATTTT. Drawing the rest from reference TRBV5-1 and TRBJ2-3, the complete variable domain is KAGVTQTPRYLIKTRGQQVTLSCSPISGHRSVSWYQQTPGQGLQFLFEYFSETQRNKGNFPGRFSGRQFSNSRSEMNVSTLELGDSALYLCASSLGVHPVDTQYFGPGTRLTVL.

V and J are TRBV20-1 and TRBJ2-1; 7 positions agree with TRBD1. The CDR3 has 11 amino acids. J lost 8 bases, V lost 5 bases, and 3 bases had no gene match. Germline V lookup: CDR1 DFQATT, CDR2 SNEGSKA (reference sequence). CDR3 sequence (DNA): TGCAGTGCTCGAGGGGGCGATGAGCAGTTCTTC. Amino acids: CSARGGDEQFF.

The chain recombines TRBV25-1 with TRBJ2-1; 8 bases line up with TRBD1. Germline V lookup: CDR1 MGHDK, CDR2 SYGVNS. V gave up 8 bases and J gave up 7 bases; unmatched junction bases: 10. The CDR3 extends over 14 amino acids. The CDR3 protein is CASVSRTGRNEQFF. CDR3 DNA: TGTGCCAGCGTCTCCCGGACAGGGAGGAATGAGCAGTTCTTC.

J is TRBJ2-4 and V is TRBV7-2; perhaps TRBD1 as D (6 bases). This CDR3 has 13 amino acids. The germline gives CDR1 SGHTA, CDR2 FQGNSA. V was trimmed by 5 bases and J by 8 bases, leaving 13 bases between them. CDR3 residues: CASSPLQGDIQYF. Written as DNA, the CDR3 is TGTGCCAGCAGCCCGCTACAGGGTGACATTCAGTACTTC.

The CDR3 loop reads CSVEGLFGFAEAFF. The CDR3 DNA reads TGCAGCGTTGAAGGACTCTTTGGATTCGCTGAAGCTTTCTTT. The chain carries TRBV29-1 and TRBJ1-1; D ambiguous. Germline V gives CDR1 SQVTM, CDR2 ANQGSEA. The CDR3 covers 14 residues. V shed 1 base and J shed 6 bases, with 15 bases lying between them.

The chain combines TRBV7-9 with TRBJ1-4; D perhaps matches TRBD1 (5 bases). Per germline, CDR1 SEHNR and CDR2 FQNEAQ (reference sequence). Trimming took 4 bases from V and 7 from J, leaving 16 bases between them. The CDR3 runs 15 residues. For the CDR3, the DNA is TGTGCCAGCAGCTCCTCAGGGAGTGTATTTGAAAAACTGTTTTTT. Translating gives CASSSSGSVFEKLFF.

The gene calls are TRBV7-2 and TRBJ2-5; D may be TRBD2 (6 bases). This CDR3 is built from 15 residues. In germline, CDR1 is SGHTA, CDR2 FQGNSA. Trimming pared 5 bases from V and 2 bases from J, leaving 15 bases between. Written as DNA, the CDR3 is TGTGCCAGCAGCCCCGAGCCAGGGAGGCAAGAGACCCAGTACTTC. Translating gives CASSPEPGRQETQYF.

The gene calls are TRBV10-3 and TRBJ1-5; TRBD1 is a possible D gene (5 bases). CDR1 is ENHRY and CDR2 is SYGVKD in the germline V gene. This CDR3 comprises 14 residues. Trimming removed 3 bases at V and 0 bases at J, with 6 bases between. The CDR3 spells CAISDGGSNQPQHF. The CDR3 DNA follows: TGTGCCATCAGTGATGGGGGTAGCAATCAGCCCCAGCATTTT.

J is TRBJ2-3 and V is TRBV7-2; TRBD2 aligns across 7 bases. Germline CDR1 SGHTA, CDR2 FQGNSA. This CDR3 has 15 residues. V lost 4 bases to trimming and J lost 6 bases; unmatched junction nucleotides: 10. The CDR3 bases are TGTGCCAGCAGCTCGCCCGGGGGGACCGGGGATACGCAGTATTTT. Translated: CASSSPGGTGDTQYF.

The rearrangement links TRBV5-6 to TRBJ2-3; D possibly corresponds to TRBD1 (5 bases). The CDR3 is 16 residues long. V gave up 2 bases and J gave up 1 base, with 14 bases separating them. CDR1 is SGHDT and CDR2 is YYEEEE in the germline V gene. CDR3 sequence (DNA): TGTGCCAGCAGCTTCGGCAGGGCCTACCGCACAGATACGCAGTATTTT. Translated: CASSFGRAYRTDTQYF.

The CDR3 DNA is TGTGCCAGCTCAGTAGCGGGATCCTACGAGCAGTACTTC. This encodes CASSVAGSYEQYF. The chain couples TRBV18 to TRBJ2-7; 8 nucleotides match TRBD2. Germline V lookup: CDR1 KGHSH, CDR2 LQKENI. V shed 5 bases, J shed 1 base, and the junction held 1 base outside the gene matches. This CDR3 spans 13 amino acids.

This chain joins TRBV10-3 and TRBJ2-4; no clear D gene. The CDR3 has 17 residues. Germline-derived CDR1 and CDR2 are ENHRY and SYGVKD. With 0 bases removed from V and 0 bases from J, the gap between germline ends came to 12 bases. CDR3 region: CAISESSPPLAKNIQYF. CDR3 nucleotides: TGTGCCATCAGTGAGTCGAGTCCCCCCTTAGCCAAAAACATTCAGTACTTC.

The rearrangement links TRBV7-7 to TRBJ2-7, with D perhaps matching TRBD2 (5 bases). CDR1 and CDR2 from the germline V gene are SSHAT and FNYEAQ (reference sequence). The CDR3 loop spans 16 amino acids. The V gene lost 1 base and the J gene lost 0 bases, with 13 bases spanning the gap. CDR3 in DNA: TGTGCCAGCAGCTTAGACCCCCCTGGAGGCTCCTACGAGCAGTACGTC. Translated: CASSLDPPGGSYEQYV.

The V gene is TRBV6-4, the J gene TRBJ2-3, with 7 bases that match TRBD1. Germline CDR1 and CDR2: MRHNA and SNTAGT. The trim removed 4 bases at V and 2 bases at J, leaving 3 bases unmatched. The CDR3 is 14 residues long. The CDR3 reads CASSADRDTDTQYF. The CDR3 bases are TGTGCCAGCAGTGCCGACAGGGACACAGATACGCAGTATTTT.